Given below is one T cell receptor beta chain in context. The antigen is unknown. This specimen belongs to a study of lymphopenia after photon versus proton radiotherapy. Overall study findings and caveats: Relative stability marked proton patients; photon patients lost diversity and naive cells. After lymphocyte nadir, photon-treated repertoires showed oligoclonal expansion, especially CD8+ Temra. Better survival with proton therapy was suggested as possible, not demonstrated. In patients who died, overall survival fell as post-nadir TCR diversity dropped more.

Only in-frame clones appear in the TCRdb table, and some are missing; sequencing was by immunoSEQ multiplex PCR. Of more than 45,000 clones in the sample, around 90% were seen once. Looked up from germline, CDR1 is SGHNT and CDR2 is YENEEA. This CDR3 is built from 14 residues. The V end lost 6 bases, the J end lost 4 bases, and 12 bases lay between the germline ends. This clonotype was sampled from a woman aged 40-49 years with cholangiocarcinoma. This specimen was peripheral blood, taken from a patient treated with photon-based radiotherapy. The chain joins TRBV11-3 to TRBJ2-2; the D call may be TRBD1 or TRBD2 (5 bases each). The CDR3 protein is CASSRRGSTGELFF. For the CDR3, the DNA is TGTGCCAGCAGTAGACGGGGCAGCACCGGGGAGCTGTTTTTT.